These 21 T cell receptor beta chains came from one sample sequenced in a study of technical replicates of blood from a few donors. Libraries were prepared by immunoSEQ multiplex PCR; TCRdb keeps only in-frame clonotypes and omits some of them. There are around 17,000 clones in the sample; 70% to 85% occur only once, and roughly a tenth lies in the top ten. The sequenced sample consisted of PBMCs. These receptors all come from a human donor in good health. Some clones in this sample may be carry-over from other donors' samples.

The chain employs TRBV7-6 and TRBJ2-7, with 9 positions matching TRBD2. Losses at the gene ends were 5 bases for V and 3 bases for J; bases not matched to a gene: 11. The CDR3 loop spans 16 amino acids. Germline values: CDR1 SGHVS, CDR2 FNYEAQ. This chain's CDR3 is CASSPGGAGGYYEQYF. The CDR3 coding sequence is TGTGCCAGCAGCCCGGGGGGAGCGGGGGGTTACTACGAGCAGTACTTC.

The rearrangement uses TRBV12-5 and TRBJ2-5, with D maybe TRBD1 (6 bases). The V end lost 1 base, the J end lost 4 bases, and 7 bases lay between the germline ends. Germline-derived CDR1 and CDR2 are LGHNT and FRNRAP. This CDR3 region has 13 residues. The CDR3 protein is CASGLATGETQYF. The CDR3 DNA is TGTGCTAGTGGTTTGGCGACAGGAGAGACCCAGTACTTC.

This chain joins TRBV6-1 and TRBJ2-2; D is perhaps TRBD1 (6 bases). The germline CDR1 and CDR2 sequences are MNHNS and SASEGT. The CDR3 runs to 16 residues. V was cut by 4 bases and J by 2 bases, with 14 bases left in between. As DNA, the CDR3 is TGTGCCAGCAGTGCGCAGCCGGGACAAAACACCGGGGAGCTGTTTTTT. This translates into CASSAQPGQNTGELFF.

The V call is TRBV5-1, the J call TRBJ2-3; 12 bases agree with TRBD2. After removal of 4 bases from V and 6 bases from J, the junction contained 9 bases not matched to a gene. The germline CDR1 and CDR2 sequences are SGHRS and YFSETQ. The CDR3 has 16 amino acids. CDR3 coding DNA: TGCGCCAGCAGCGCCCGACTAGCGGGAGTCCCTGATACGCAGTATTTT. Translated, it gives CASSARLAGVPDTQYF.

The genes are TRBV6-6 and TRBJ1-2, with D uncertain. CDR1 and CDR2 from the germline V gene are MNHNY and SVGAGI (reference sequence). The length of the CDR3 is 12 residues. The V and J ends lost 6 bases and 4 bases respectively, with 9 bases between them. The CDR3 protein is CASRRWPYGYTF. The CDR3 coding sequence is TGTGCCAGCAGACGATGGCCCTATGGCTACACCTTC.

The V and J genes are TRBV15 and TRBJ2-3, with D possibly TRBD2 on 6 matching bases. V lost 0 bases and J lost 4, with 11 bases in between. CDR1 is LNHNV and CDR2 is YYDKDF in the germline V gene (reference sequence). The CDR3 consists of 15 residues. The CDR3 region has the DNA TGTGCCACCAGCAGAGATCGGGGGAGTCCAGATACGCAGTATTTT. Its protein is CATSRDRGSPDTQYF.

The V and J genes are TRBV10-3 and TRBJ1-1; 7 bases line up with TRBD1. Germline loops: CDR1 ENHRY, CDR2 SYGVKD. Trimming cost V 9 bases and J 0 bases; bases outside gene matches: 10. The CDR3 length is 15 residues. CDR3 sequence: CAMSGQLGMNTEAFF. CDR3 bases: TGTGCCATGTCGGGACAGCTCGGCATGAACACTGAAGCTTTCTTT.

The chain carries TRBV28 and TRBJ2-3, with D tentatively TRBD2 (6 bases). Deletions cut 5 bases from V and 0 bases from J, with 18 bases between. The V gene's germline CDR1 is MDHEN and CDR2 SYDVKM. The CDR3 runs to 17 residues. This CDR3 is CASSRWRERASTDTQYF. The CDR3, as DNA: TGTGCCAGCAGTCGGTGGAGGGAGCGGGCCAGCACAGATACGCAGTATTTT.

This chain links TRBV14 with TRBJ1-1; TRBD1 is a possible D gene (5 bases). The CDR3 is made up of 13 amino acids. Trimming removed 1 base at V and 7 bases at J, with 10 bases between. From germline, CDR1 is SGHDN and CDR2 FVKESK. CDR3 sequence reads: CASSQVGGGEAFF. CDR3 nucleotides: TGTGCCAGCAGCCAAGTGGGGGGTGGTGAAGCTTTCTTT.

The chain recombines TRBV7-9 with TRBJ2-7; D not resolved. Germline CDR1 reads SEHNR; CDR2 reads FQNEAQ (reference sequence). CDR3 size: 14 residues. Deletions cut 7 bases from V and 0 bases from J, with 13 bases between. The CDR3 loop reads CASNLDIGSYEQYF. The CDR3, as DNA: TGTGCCAGCAACCTTGACATAGGCTCCTACGAGCAGTACTTC.

This clone was counted a few times. V gene TRBV5-1 combines with J gene TRBJ1-2, with D perhaps matching TRBD1 (5 bases). The germline gives CDR1 SGHRS, CDR2 YFSETQ. Trimming stripped 4 bases from V and 6 bases from J, with 19 bases between. The CDR3 is made up of 15 amino acids. This chain's CDR3 is CASSPGGTRPHGYTF. CDR3 in DNA: TGCGCCAGCAGCCCTGGGGGGACGAGGCCTCATGGCTACACCTTC.

The chain is built from TRBV15 and TRBJ1-5, with TRBD1 as a possible D gene (5 bases). Trimming took 1 base from V and 8 from J, leaving 15 bases between them. Germline CDR1 and CDR2: LNHNV and YYDKDF (reference sequence). The CDR3 contains 15 residues. CDR3 in amino acids: CATSRVGEGIEPQHF. CDR3 nucleotide sequence: TGTGCCACCAGCAGAGTGGGGGAGGGCATTGAGCCCCAGCATTTT.

The chain carries TRBV15 and TRBJ2-2; TRBD2 matches at 10 bases. The CDR3 length is 20 residues. Germline CDR1 reads LNHNV; CDR2 reads YYDKDF (reference sequence). V lost 0 bases and J lost 0; bases outside the gene matches: 10. DNA for the CDR3: TGTGCCACCAGCAGAGATTCCCCTAGCGGGGGAGATTCGAACACCGGGGAGCTGTTTTTT. Protein sequence: CATSRDSPSGGDSNTGELFF. The full variable domain, with the rest looked up from reference TRBV15 and TRBJ2-2, is DAMVIQNPRYQVTQFGKPVTLSCSQTLNHNVMYWYQQKSSQAPKLLFHYYDKDFNNEADTPDNFQSRRPNTSFCFLDIRSPGLGDTAMYLCATSRDSPSGGDSNTGELFFGEGSRLTVL.

This sequence joins TRBV5-8 and TRBJ2-3; the D is unclear. The CDR3 is 11 amino acids. Germline V lookup: CDR1 SGHTS, CDR2 YDEGEE. V was cut by 4 bases and J by 6 bases, with 6 bases left in between. The CDR3 sequence: CASSPTDTQYF. The CDR3 bases are TGTGCCAGCAGCCCTACCGATACGCAGTATTTT.

The chain couples TRBV29-1 to TRBJ2-7; possible D gene TRBD1, 5 bases. V lost 8 bases and J lost 3, with 14 bases in between. The CDR3 is 12 amino acids. The germline CDR1 and CDR2 sequences are SQVTM and ANQGSEA. CDR3 amino acids: CSTRQTDYEQYF. The DNA for the CDR3 is TGCAGCACCCGACAGACCGACTACGAGCAGTACTTC.

The J gene is TRBJ2-1, the V gene TRBV27; 14 bases agree with TRBD2. Germline-derived CDR1 and CDR2 are MNHEY and SMNVEV (reference sequence). The CDR3 has 15 residues. J lost 8 bases, V lost 5 bases, and 5 bases had no gene match. CDR3 amino acids: CASSPGTSGSDEQFF. The CDR3 coding sequence is TGTGCCAGCAGTCCCGGGACTAGCGGGAGTGATGAGCAGTTCTTC.

V and J are TRBV2 and TRBJ1-1; D is unclear. CDR3 length equals 12 residues. V shed 4 bases and J shed 7 bases, with 10 bases lying between them. Germline-derived CDR1 and CDR2 are SNHLY and FYNNEI. The CDR3 sequence: CASSGQAIEAFF. Written as DNA, the CDR3 is TGTGCCAGCAGTGGTCAGGCGATTGAAGCTTTCTTT. The variable domain in full, with the rest retrieved from reference TRBV2 and TRBJ1-1, is EPEVTQTPSHQVTQMGQEVILRCVPISNHLYFYWYRQILGQKVEFLVSFYNNEISEKSEIFDDQFSVERPDGSNFTLKIRSTKLEDSAMYFCASSGQAIEAFFGQGTRLTVV.

The V call is TRBV15, the J call TRBJ1-5; D unclear. V lost 5 bases, J lost 7 bases, and 9 bases lay in between. CDR3 length: 12 amino acids. CDR1 is LNHNV, CDR2 YYDKDF, per germline (reference sequence). This CDR3 reads CATSGWRQPQHF. CDR3 nucleotide sequence: TGTGCCACCAGCGGGTGGAGGCAGCCCCAGCATTTT.

The chain employs TRBV5-6 and TRBJ1-3; no reliable D call. Trimming pared 2 bases from V and 0 bases from J, leaving 6 bases between. This CDR3 contains 14 residues. The germline V gene encodes CDR1 SGHDT and CDR2 YYEEEE. CDR3 DNA sequence: TGTGCCAGCAGCTTCGGGTACTCTGGAAACACCATATATTTT. Protein sequence: CASSFGYSGNTIYF.

The chain uses TRBV11-1 and TRBJ2-2; D uncertain. Trimming left V 8 bases short and J 2 bases short, with 12 bases between. The CDR3 loop spans 14 amino acids. Germline CDR1 and CDR2: SGHAT and FQDESV (reference sequence). CDR3 bases: TGTGCCAGCTCCCCCCACATAAACACCGGGGAGCTGTTTTTT. Its protein product is CASSPHINTGELFF.

The chain joins TRBV12-5 to TRBJ2-2; D uncertain. Germline assignment: CDR1 LGHNT and CDR2 FRNRAP. The germline V and J ends were trimmed by 4 bases and 9 bases, with 9 bases remaining between them. The CDR3 consists of 12 residues. As DNA, the CDR3 is TGTGCTAGTGGTTCTCCCTTCCGGGAGCTGTTTTTT. Translated, it gives CASGSPFRELFF. Together with reference TRBV12-5 and TRBJ2-2, the CDR3 gives the full variable domain: DARVTQTPRHKVTEMGQEVTMRCQPILGHNTVFWYRQTMMQGLELLAYFRNRAPLDDSGMPKDRFSAEMPDATLATLKIQPSEPRDSAVYFCASGSPFRELFFGEGSRLTVL.